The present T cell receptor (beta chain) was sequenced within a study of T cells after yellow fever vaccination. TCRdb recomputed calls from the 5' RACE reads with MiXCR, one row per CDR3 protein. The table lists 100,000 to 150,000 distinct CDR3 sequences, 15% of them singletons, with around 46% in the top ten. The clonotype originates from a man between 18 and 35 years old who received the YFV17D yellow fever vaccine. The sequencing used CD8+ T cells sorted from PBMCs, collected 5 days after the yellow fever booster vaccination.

CDR3 sequence reads: CASSPSPGSTGELFF. CDR3 DNA: TGTGCCAGCAGCCCCTCTCCGGGATCCACCGGGGAGCTGTTTTTT. This chain connects TRBV11-2 to TRBJ2-2, with D tentatively TRBD2 (5 bases). The CDR3 has 15 residues. The germline V gene has CDR1 SGHAT and CDR2 FQNNGV. The V gene lost 5 bases and the J gene lost 4 bases, with 14 bases spanning the gap.